Listed below are T cell receptor beta chains from one sample, sequenced in a study of shared clonotypes between healthy human individuals. TCRdb keeps only in-frame clones here, not all; method: immunoSEQ multiplex PCR. The sample records roughly 2.1 million clones, about 93% being singletons. The sequencing sample was made of naive CD8+ T cells from PBMCs. The receptors were gathered from a young man in good health. Some clones in this sample may be carry-over from other donors' samples. Both conserved end residues are part of each CDR3. A D gene is named only where the DNA matches it firmly. Clone size is shown for a subset of rows, as once, few, many or a class of expanded clone.

v_call: TRBV30; clone_size: -; d_call: -; j_call: TRBJ2-7; cdr3_nt: TGTGCCTGGAGTGTACTGGGTTACGAGCAGTACTTC; cdr3_aa: CAWSVLGYEQYF
v_call: TRBV4-3; clone_size: -; d_call: -; j_call: TRBJ1-3; cdr3_nt: TGCGCCAGCAGCCAAGATCCCGACAGGCTGTCGGGAAACACCATATATTTT; cdr3_aa: CASSQDPDRLSGNTIYF
v_call: TRBV15; clone_size: -; d_call: -; j_call: TRBJ2-7; cdr3_nt: TGTGCCACCAGTTCAGGGGCAAGACCCTACGAGCAGTACTTC; cdr3_aa: CATSSGARPYEQYF
v_call: TRBV30; clone_size: -; d_call: -; j_call: TRBJ1-1; cdr3_nt: TGTGCCTGGAGTCCACCAACCAGACAGGAGAACACTGAAGCTTTCTTT; cdr3_aa: CAWSPPTRQENTEAFF
v_call: TRBV13; clone_size: -; d_call: TRBD1; j_call: TRBJ1-1; cdr3_nt: TGTGCCAGCAGCCCCTCGACAGGGGAGAACACTGAAGCTTTCTTT; cdr3_aa: CASSPSTGENTEAFF
v_call: TRBV4-3; clone_size: -; d_call: -; j_call: TRBJ2-7; cdr3_nt: TGCGCCAGCAGCCAAGATGGGGATGAGGCTTACGAGCAGTACTTC; cdr3_aa: CASSQDGDEAYEQYF
v_call: TRBV28; clone_size: -; d_call: TRBD1; j_call: TRBJ1-1; cdr3_nt: TGTGCCAGCAGGTCCGGGACAGGGATCACTGAAGCTTTCTTT; cdr3_aa: CASRSGTGITEAFF
v_call: TRBV10-2; clone_size: -; d_call: -; j_call: TRBJ1-1; cdr3_nt: TGCGCCAGCACCCGAGACAGTAACACTGAAGCTTTCTTT; cdr3_aa: CASTRDSNTEAFF
v_call: TRBV6-5; clone_size: -; d_call: -; j_call: TRBJ2-5; cdr3_nt: TGTGCCAGCAGTTACGAGGTTCAGATGGAGACCCAGTACTTC; cdr3_aa: CASSYEVQMETQYF
v_call: TRBV9; clone_size: -; d_call: -; j_call: TRBJ2-2; cdr3_nt: TGTGCCAGCAGCGTAGTGGCAGGGGAGCTGTTTTTT; cdr3_aa: CASSVVAGELFF
v_call: TRBV2; clone_size: -; d_call: TRBD2; j_call: TRBJ2-5; cdr3_nt: TGTGCCAGCACCGGGGGGGCTAGCGGGTATCAAGAGACCCAGTACTTC; cdr3_aa: CASTGGASGYQETQYF
v_call: TRBV19; clone_size: once; d_call: TRBD1; j_call: TRBJ1-2; cdr3_nt: TGTGCCAGTAGCCCAAGAGTATCGAACAGGGGATCTAACTATGGCTACACCTTC; cdr3_aa: CASSPRVSNRGSNYGYTF
v_call: TRBV19; clone_size: -; d_call: TRBD1; j_call: TRBJ2-7; cdr3_nt: TGTGCCAGTAGACAGGGGTCCTCCGAGCAGTACTTC; cdr3_aa: CASRQGSSEQYF
v_call: TRBV6-5; clone_size: -; d_call: -; j_call: TRBJ2-7; cdr3_nt: TGTGCCAGCAGTTACTCGACCGGGAGACAAATCTACGAGCAGTACTTC; cdr3_aa: CASSYSTGRQIYEQYF
v_call: TRBV19; clone_size: -; d_call: -; j_call: TRBJ1-2; cdr3_nt: TGTGCCAGTAGTGTCCCGACAGGTCCAGCTGGCTACACCTTC; cdr3_aa: CASSVPTGPAGYTF
v_call: TRBV27; clone_size: -; d_call: -; j_call: TRBJ2-7; cdr3_nt: TGTGCCAGCAGTCCCCACTCGGGGGCCTACGAGCAGTACTTC; cdr3_aa: CASSPHSGAYEQYF
v_call: TRBV4-3; clone_size: -; d_call: -; j_call: TRBJ1-2; cdr3_nt: TGCGCCAGCAGCCCTGAACAGGGATCTAACTATGGCTACACCTTC; cdr3_aa: CASSPEQGSNYGYTF
v_call: TRBV4-1; clone_size: -; d_call: -; j_call: TRBJ2-1; cdr3_nt: TGCGCCAGCAGCAAGCTCAAGAGCTCCTACAATGAGCAGTTCTTC; cdr3_aa: CASSKLKSSYNEQFF
v_call: TRBV5-4; clone_size: -; d_call: TRBD2; j_call: TRBJ2-1; cdr3_nt: TGTGCCAGCACCTTAGCGGGGGGTGAGCAGTTCTTC; cdr3_aa: CASTLAGGEQFF
v_call: TRBV6-1; clone_size: -; d_call: TRBD2; j_call: TRBJ2-7; cdr3_nt: TGTGCCAGCAGAAATAGCGGGAGGTCCTCCTACGAGCAGTACTTC; cdr3_aa: CASRNSGRSSYEQYF
v_call: TRBV4-1; clone_size: once; d_call: TRBD2; j_call: TRBJ2-5; cdr3_nt: TGCGCCGCTACCCAGGGACTAGCGGGAGAAGAGACCCAGTACTTC; cdr3_aa: CAATQGLAGEETQYF
v_call: TRBV27; clone_size: -; d_call: -; j_call: TRBJ1-4; cdr3_nt: TGTGCCAGCAGTCCCCGGAGTGGGAATGAAAAACTGTTTTTT; cdr3_aa: CASSPRSGNEKLFF
v_call: TRBV4-3; clone_size: -; d_call: -; j_call: TRBJ2-7; cdr3_nt: TGCGCCAGCAGCCAAGATCTAGAACTAGTATCCGAGCAGTACTTC; cdr3_aa: CASSQDLELVSEQYF
v_call: TRBV4-1; clone_size: few; d_call: TRBD1; j_call: TRBJ2-3; cdr3_nt: TGCGCCAGCAGCCCAGGGACAGGGGACCAGTATTTT; cdr3_aa: CASSPGTGDQYF
v_call: TRBV10-3; clone_size: few; d_call: -; j_call: TRBJ1-2; cdr3_nt: TGTGCCATCAGTGAGTCGAAGGGGGGTGGCTACACCTTC; cdr3_aa: CAISESKGGGYTF
v_call: TRBV2; clone_size: -; d_call: -; j_call: TRBJ1-2; cdr3_nt: TGTGCCAGCAGCATAAGGGGGATTGGAGCTGGCTACACCTTC; cdr3_aa: CASSIRGIGAGYTF
v_call: TRBV27; clone_size: -; d_call: -; j_call: TRBJ2-2; cdr3_nt: TGTGCCAGCAGTTCAGTCACCATAACAGGGATCGACACCGGGGAGCTGTTTTTT; cdr3_aa: CASSSVTITGIDTGELFF
v_call: TRBV7-2; clone_size: -; d_call: -; j_call: TRBJ2-4; cdr3_nt: TGTGCCAGCAGCCCCCGGCTACGTGACATTCAGTACTTC; cdr3_aa: CASSPRLRDIQYF
v_call: TRBV5-1; clone_size: -; d_call: TRBD1; j_call: TRBJ2-5; cdr3_nt: TGCGCCAGCAGCTTGACCGGGACAGGGTTCAGCTTCGAAGAGACCCAGTACTTC; cdr3_aa: CASSLTGTGFSFEETQYF
v_call: TRBV5-1; clone_size: -; d_call: -; j_call: TRBJ2-1; cdr3_nt: TGCGCCAGCAGCTTGGTGGGCGGGATGTACAATGAGCAGTTCTTC; cdr3_aa: CASSLVGGMYNEQFF
v_call: TRBV7-8; clone_size: -; d_call: -; j_call: TRBJ2-7; cdr3_nt: TGTGCCAGCAGCTTAGTGGAGGCCCAGTACTTC; cdr3_aa: CASSLVEAQYF
v_call: TRBV27; clone_size: -; d_call: -; j_call: TRBJ2-2; cdr3_nt: TGTGCCAGCACCCTATTGGGGCTACTAAACACCGGGGAGCTGTTTTTT; cdr3_aa: CASTLLGLLNTGELFF
v_call: TRBV7-3; clone_size: -; d_call: TRBD2; j_call: TRBJ2-3; cdr3_nt: TGTGCCAGCAGCCCTACTAGCGGGTTGGCAGATACGCAGTATTTT; cdr3_aa: CASSPTSGLADTQYF
v_call: TRBV9; clone_size: -; d_call: TRBD2; j_call: TRBJ2-7; cdr3_nt: TGTGCCAGCAGCACTGGGCTAGCGGACTACGAGCAGTACTTC; cdr3_aa: CASSTGLADYEQYF
v_call: TRBV7-9; clone_size: -; d_call: -; j_call: TRBJ2-1; cdr3_nt: TGTGCCAGCAGCTTAGCCCTTTCAAATGAGCAGTTCTTC; cdr3_aa: CASSLALSNEQFF
v_call: TRBV14; clone_size: -; d_call: -; j_call: TRBJ1-3; cdr3_nt: TGTGCCAGCAGCCAAGCGTCCCCCAACACCATATATTTT; cdr3_aa: CASSQASPNTIYF
v_call: TRBV28; clone_size: -; d_call: -; j_call: TRBJ2-7; cdr3_nt: TGTGCCAGCAGTTCCTCAGGGTACTACGAGCAGTACTTC; cdr3_aa: CASSSSGYYEQYF
v_call: TRBV5-1; clone_size: -; d_call: -; j_call: TRBJ1-1; cdr3_nt: TGCGCCAGCAGCCCCTCCGGTGGGGGTGGGACTGAAGCTTTCTTT; cdr3_aa: CASSPSGGGGTEAFF
v_call: TRBV29-1; clone_size: -; d_call: -; j_call: TRBJ2-5; cdr3_nt: TGCAGCGCCTGGGGGGAGACCCAGTACTTC; cdr3_aa: CSAWGETQYF
v_call: TRBV5-6; clone_size: -; d_call: -; j_call: TRBJ1-2; cdr3_nt: TGTGCCAGCAGCTTTCAATCCGATTTCTATGGCTACACCTTC; cdr3_aa: CASSFQSDFYGYTF